Presented here are 8 T cell receptor beta chains from one specimen sequenced in a study of T cell repertoires in cytomegalovirus infection. TCRdb redid the calling of the reads with MiXCR, one entry per CDR3 protein. The sample yields some 680,000 distinct CDR3 sequences, less than 40% seen once. Sequencing was performed on PBMCs. These receptors all come from a human donor in good health (CMV status not recorded). Some clones in this sample may be carry-over from other donors' samples.

The chain couples TRBV4-1 to TRBJ2-5, with 8 bases fitting TRBD2. The V and J ends lost 1 base and 1 base, in that order; junction bases with no gene match: 8. The V gene's germline CDR1 is MGHRA and CDR2 YSYEKL. This CDR3 has 17 residues. CDR3 residues: CASSQVGRGALQETQYF. For the CDR3, the DNA is TGCGCCAGCAGCCAAGTTGGGCGGGGGGCCCTCCAAGAGACCCAGTACTTC.

On this clonotype itself: A much more abundant neighbour one base away suggests this may be a read error. This likely comes from a read error, as the CDR3 has no conserved phenylalanine or tryptophan at its end. The rearrangement joins TRBV6-1 to TRBJ2-7, with a weak D call TRBD2 (6 bases). CDR1 and CDR2 (germline): MNHNS, SASEGT. Trimming stripped 5 bases from V and 4 bases from J, with 18 bases between. The CDR3 spans 15 residues. Here the CDR3 reads CASSRSSEGRYEQYS. The CDR3 bases are TGTGCCAGCAGTCGTTCTAGCGAGGGGAGGTACGAGCAGTACTCC.

At least ten counts were recorded for this clonotype. The chain joins TRBV7-2 to TRBJ2-1; D is possibly TRBD2 (6 bases). There are 20 residues in the CDR3. CDR1 is SGHTA, CDR2 FQGNSA, per germline. Trimming shortened V by 3 bases and J by 0 bases, and 24 bases separated the two germline ends. The CDR3 loop is CASSFPLDPGERRSYNEQFF. DNA for the CDR3: TGTGCCAGCAGCTTCCCCCTCGACCCGGGGGAGCGACGCTCCTACAATGAGCAGTTCTTC.

The chain has TRBV11-2 and TRBJ1-1; 7 positions agree with TRBD1. The CDR3 has 14 residues. Trimming took 5 bases from V and 5 from J; bases not matched to a gene: 8. CDR1 is SGHAT and CDR2 is FQNNGV in the germline V gene. CDR3 residues: CASSLLQGRTEAFF. The CDR3 coding sequence is TGTGCCAGCAGCCTACTACAGGGGCGGACTGAAGCTTTCTTT. Together with reference TRBV11-2 and TRBJ1-1, the CDR3 gives the full variable domain: EAGVAQSPRYKIIEKRQSVAFWCNPISGHATLYWYQQILGQGPKLLIQFQNNGVVDDSQLPKDRFSAERLKGVDSTLKIQPAKLEDSAVYLCASSLLQGRTEAFFGQGTRLTVV.

This clonotype was detected only a few times. The genes are TRBV7-6 and TRBJ2-1, with 10 bases lining up with TRBD1. CDR3 length: 15 amino acids. Losses at the gene ends were 2 bases for V and 12 bases for J; bases not matched to a gene: 10. Germline V gene sequence: CDR1 SGHVS, CDR2 FNYEAQ. CDR3 bases: TGTGCCAGCAGCTTACCCGGGACAGGGGAATTTGCGCAGTTCTTC. Translation: CASSLPGTGEFAQFF.

The table lists this clonotype with many counts. This CDR3 reads CASSLDGGGPFYGYTF. Written as DNA, the CDR3 is TGTGCCAGCAGCTTAGATGGCGGAGGGCCGTTCTATGGCTACACCTTC. The chain carries TRBV7-2 and TRBJ1-2, with no clear D. The CDR3 is made up of 16 amino acids. The V end was cut by 1 base, the J end by 4 bases, with 16 bases between. Germline CDR1 SGHTA, CDR2 FQGNSA.

This sequence joins TRBV6-2 or TRBV6-3 and TRBJ2-1; 9 bases agree with TRBD2. V dropped 5 bases and J dropped 9; count of bases not matched to a gene: 14. The CDR3 loop spans 16 amino acids. Per germline, CDR1 MNHEY and CDR2 SVGEGT. The CDR3 protein is CASSTPAKREDVEQFF. The CDR3 DNA is TGTGCCAGCAGTACCCCCGCGAAGCGGGAGGATGTTGAGCAGTTCTTC.

CDR3 loop: CAISEMGIEAFF. CDR3 nucleotides: TGTGCCATCAGTGAGATGGGGATTGAAGCTTTCTTT. The V call is TRBV10-3, the J call TRBJ1-1, with unresolved D. V lost 2 bases to trimming and J lost 7 bases, with 8 bases between them. The germline gives CDR1 ENHRY, CDR2 SYGVKD. This CDR3 is built from 12 residues.